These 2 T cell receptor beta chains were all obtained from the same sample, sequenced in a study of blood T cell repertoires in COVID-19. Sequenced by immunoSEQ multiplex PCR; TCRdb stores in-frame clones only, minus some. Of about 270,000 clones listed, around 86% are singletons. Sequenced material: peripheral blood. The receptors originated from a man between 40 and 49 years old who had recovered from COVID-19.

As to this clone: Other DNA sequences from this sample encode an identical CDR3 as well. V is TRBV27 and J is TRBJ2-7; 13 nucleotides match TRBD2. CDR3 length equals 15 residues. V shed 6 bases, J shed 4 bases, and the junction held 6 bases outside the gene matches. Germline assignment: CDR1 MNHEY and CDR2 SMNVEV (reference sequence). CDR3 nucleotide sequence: TGTGCCAGCAGCCTAGGGACTAGCGGGACGTACGAGCAGTACTTC. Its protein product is CASSLGTSGTYEQYF.

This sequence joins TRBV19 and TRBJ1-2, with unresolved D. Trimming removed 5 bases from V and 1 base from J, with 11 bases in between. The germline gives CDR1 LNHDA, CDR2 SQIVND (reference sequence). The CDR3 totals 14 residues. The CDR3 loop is CASSLLSLNYGYTF. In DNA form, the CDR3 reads TGTGCCAGTAGTCTCCTGTCTCTTAACTATGGCTACACCTTC. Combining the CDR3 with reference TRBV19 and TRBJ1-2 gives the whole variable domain DGGITQSPKYLFRKEGQNVTLSCEQNLNHDAMYWYRQDPGQGLRLIYYSQIVNDFQKGDIAEGYSVSREKKESFPLTVTSAQKNPTAFYLCASSLLSLNYGYTFGSGTRLTVV.